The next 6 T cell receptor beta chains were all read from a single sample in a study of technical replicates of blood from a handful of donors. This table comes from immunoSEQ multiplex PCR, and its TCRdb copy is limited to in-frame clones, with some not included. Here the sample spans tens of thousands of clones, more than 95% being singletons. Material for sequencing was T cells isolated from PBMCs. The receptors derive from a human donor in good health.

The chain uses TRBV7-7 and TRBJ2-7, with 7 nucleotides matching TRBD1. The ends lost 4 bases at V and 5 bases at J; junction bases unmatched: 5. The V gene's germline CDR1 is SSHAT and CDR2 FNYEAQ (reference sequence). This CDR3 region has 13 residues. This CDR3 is CASSSDRFNEQYF. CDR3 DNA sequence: TGTGCCAGCAGCTCGGACAGGTTTAACGAGCAGTACTTC.

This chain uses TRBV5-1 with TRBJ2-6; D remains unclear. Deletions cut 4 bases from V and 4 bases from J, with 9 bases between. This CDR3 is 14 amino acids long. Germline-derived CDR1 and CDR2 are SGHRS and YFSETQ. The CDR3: CASSDIRGANVLTF. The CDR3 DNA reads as TGCGCCAGCAGCGACATTCGGGGGGCCAACGTCCTGACTTTC.

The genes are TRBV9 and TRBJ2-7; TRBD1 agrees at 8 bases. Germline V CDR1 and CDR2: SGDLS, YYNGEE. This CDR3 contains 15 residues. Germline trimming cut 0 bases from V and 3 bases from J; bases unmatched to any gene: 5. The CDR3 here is CASSVGWTGSYEQYF. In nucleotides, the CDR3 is TGTGCCAGCAGCGTAGGGTGGACAGGGAGCTACGAGCAGTACTTC. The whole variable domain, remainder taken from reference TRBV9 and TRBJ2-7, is DSGVTQTPKHLITATGQRVTLRCSPRSGDLSVYWYQQSLDQGLQFLIQYYNGEERAKGNILERFSAQQFPDLHSELNLSSLELGDSALYFCASSVGWTGSYEQYFGPGTRLTVT.

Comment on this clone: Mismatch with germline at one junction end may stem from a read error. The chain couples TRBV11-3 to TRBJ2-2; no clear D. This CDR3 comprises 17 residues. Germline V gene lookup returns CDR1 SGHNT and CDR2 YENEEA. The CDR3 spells CASSLEFGLGNTGELFF. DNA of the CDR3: TGTGCCAGCAGCCTAGAGTTCGGGTTGGGGAACACCGGGGAGCTGTTTTTT.

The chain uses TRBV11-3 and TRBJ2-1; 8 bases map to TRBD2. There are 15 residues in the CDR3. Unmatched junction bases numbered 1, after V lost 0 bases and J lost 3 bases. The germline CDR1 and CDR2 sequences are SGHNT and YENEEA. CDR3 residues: CASSLDTSGYNEQFF. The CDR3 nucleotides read TGTGCCAGCAGCTTAGACACTAGCGGCTACAATGAGCAGTTCTTC.

DNA for the CDR3: TGTGCCACCACGAGGGTAACCGGAACCGGGGAGCTGTTTTTT. Translating gives CATTRVTGTGELFF. This chain uses TRBV15 with TRBJ2-2, with D tentatively TRBD2 (5 bases). The CDR3 sequence is 14 residues long. The germline V and J ends were trimmed by 7 bases and 5 bases, with 14 bases remaining between them. Germline V gene data show CDR1 as LNHNV and CDR2 as YYDKDF (reference sequence).